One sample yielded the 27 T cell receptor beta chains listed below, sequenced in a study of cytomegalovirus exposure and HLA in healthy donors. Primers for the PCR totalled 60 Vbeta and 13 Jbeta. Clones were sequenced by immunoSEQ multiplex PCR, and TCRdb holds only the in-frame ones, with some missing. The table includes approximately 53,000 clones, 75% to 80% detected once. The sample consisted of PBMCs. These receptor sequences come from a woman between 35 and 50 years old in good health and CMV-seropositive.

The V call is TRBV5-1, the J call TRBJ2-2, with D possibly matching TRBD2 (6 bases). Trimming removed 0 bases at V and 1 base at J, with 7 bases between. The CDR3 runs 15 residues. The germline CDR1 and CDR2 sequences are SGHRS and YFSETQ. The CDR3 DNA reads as TGCGCCAGCAGCTTGGAGGGACTGAACACCGGGGAGCTGTTTTTT. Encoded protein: CASSLEGLNTGELFF.

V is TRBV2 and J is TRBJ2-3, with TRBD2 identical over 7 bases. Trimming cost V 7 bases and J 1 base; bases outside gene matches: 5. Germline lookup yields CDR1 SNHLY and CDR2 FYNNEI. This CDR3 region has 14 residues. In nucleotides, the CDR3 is TGTGCCAGCAATCGTCGGGGGGGCACAGATACGCAGTATTTT. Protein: CASNRRGGTDTQYF.

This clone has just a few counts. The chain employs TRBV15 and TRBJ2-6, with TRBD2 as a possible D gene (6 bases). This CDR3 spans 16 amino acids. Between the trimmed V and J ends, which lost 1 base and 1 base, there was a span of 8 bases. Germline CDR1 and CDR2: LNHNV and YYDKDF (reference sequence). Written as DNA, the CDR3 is TGTGCCACCAGCAGAGTCGCGGGGTCTGGGGCCAACGTCCTGACTTTC. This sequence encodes CATSRVAGSGANVLTF.

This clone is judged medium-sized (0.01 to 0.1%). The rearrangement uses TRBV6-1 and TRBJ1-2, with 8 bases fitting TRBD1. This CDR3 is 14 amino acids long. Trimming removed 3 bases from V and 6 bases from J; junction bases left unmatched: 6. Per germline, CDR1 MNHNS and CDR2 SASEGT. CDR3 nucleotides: TGTGCCAGCAGTGAGCTCAGGGGGCAGGATGGCTACACCTTC. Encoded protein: CASSELRGQDGYTF.

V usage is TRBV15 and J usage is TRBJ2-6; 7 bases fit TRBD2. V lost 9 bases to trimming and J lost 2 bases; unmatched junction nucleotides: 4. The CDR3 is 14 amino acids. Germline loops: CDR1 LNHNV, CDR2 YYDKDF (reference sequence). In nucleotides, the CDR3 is TGTGCCACGGGTGGACTAGCTGGGGCCAACGTCCTGACTTTC. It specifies CATGGLAGANVLTF. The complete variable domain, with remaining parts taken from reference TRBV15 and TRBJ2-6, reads DAMVIQNPRYQVTQFGKPVTLSCSQTLNHNVMYWYQQKSSQAPKLLFHYYDKDFNNEADTPDNFQSRRPNTSFCFLDIRSPGLGDTAMYLCATGGLAGANVLTFGAGSRLTVL.

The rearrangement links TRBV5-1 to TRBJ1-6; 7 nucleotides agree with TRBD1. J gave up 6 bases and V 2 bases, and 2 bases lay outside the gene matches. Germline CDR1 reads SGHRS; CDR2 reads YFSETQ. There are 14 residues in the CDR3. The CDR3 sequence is CASSLGQANSPLHF. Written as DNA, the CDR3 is TGCGCCAGCAGCTTAGGACAGGCTAATTCACCCCTCCACTTT.

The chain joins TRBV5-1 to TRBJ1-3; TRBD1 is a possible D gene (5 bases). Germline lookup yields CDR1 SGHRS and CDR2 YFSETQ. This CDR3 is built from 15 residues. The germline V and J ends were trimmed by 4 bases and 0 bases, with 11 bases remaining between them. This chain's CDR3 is CASSGGSYSGNTIYF. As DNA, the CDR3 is TGCGCCAGCAGCGGGGGGTCCTACTCTGGAAACACCATATATTTT.

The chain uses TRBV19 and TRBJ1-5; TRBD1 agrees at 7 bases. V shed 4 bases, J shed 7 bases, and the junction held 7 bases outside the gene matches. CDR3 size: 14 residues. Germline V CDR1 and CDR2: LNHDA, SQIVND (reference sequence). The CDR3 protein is CASSTHQGGQPQHF. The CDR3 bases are TGTGCCAGTAGTACGCATCAGGGGGGACAGCCCCAGCATTTT.

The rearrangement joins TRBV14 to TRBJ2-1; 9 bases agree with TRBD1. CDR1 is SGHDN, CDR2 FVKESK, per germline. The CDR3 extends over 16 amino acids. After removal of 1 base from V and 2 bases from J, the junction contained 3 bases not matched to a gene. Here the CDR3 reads CASSQGRDRAYNEQFF. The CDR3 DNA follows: TGTGCCAGCAGCCAAGGCCGGGACAGGGCCTACAATGAGCAGTTCTTC.

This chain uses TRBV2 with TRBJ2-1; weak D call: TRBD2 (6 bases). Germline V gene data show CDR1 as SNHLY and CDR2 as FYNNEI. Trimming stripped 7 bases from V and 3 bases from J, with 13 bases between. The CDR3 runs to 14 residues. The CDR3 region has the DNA TGTGCCAGCAAATCCAGGAGGGACTACAATGAGCAGTTCTTC. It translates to CASKSRRDYNEQFF.

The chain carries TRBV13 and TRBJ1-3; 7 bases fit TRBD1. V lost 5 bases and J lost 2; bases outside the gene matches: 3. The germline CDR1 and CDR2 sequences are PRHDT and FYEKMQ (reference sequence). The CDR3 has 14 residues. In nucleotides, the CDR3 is TGTGCCAGCAGCCTCGACAGGGCTGGAAACACCATATATTTT. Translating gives CASSLDRAGNTIYF.

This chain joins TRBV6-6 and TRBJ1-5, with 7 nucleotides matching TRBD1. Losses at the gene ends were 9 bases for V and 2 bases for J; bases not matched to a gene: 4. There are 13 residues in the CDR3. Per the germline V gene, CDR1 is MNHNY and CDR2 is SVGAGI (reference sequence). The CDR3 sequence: CASADRGNQPQHF. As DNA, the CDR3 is TGTGCCAGTGCAGACAGGGGCAATCAGCCCCAGCATTTT.

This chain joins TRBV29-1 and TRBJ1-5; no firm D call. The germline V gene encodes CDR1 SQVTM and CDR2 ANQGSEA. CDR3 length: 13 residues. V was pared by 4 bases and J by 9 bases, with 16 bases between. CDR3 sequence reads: CSVGPGVNGPQHF. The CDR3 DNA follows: TGCAGCGTTGGGCCCGGGGTCAATGGGCCCCAGCATTTT. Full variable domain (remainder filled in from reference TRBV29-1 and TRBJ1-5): SAVISQKPSRDICQRGTSLTIQCQVDSQVTMMFWYRQQPGQSLTLIATANQGSEATYESGFVIDKFPISRPNLTFSTLTVSNMSPEDSSIYLCSVGPGVNGPQHFGDGTRLSIL.

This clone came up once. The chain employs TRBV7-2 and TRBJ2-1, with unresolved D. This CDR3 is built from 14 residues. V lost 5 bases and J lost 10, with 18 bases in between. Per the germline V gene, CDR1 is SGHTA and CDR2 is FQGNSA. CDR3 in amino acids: CASSPQTHSGEQFF. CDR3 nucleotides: TGTGCCAGCAGCCCCCAAACCCATTCAGGAGAGCAGTTCTTC.

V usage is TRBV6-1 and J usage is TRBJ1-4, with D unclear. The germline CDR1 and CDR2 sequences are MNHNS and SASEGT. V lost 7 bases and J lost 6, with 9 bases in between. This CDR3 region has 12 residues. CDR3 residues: CASNSDDEKLFF. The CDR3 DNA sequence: TGTGCCAGCAATAGTGATGATGAAAAACTGTTTTTT.

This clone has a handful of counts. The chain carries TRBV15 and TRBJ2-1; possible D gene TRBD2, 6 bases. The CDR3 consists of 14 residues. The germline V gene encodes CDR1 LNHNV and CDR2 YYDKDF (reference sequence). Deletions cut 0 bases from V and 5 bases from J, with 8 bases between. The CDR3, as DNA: TGTGCCACCAGCAGAGAACTAGCCAACAATGAGCAGTTCTTC. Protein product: CATSRELANNEQFF.

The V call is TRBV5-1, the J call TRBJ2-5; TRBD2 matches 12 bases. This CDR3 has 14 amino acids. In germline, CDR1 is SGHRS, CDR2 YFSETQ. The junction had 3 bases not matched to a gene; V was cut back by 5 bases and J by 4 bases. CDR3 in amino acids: CASREGLAGETQYF. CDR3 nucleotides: TGCGCCAGCAGGGAGGGACTAGCGGGAGAGACCCAGTACTTC.

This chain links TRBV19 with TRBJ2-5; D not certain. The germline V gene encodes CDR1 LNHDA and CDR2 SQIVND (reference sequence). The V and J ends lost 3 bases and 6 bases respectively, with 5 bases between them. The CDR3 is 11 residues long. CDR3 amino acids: CASSIVKTQYF. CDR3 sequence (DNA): TGTGCCAGTAGTATTGTAAAGACCCAGTACTTC. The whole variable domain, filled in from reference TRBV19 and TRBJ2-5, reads DGGITQSPKYLFRKEGQNVTLSCEQNLNHDAMYWYRQDPGQGLRLIYYSQIVNDFQKGDIAEGYSVSREKKESFPLTVTSAQKNPTAFYLCASSIVKTQYFGPGTRLLVL.

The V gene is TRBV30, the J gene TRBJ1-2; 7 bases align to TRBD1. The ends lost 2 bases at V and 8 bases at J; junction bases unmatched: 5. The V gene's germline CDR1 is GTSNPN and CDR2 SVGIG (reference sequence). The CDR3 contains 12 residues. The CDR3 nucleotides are TGTGCCTGGAGTCCTACAGGGGTCGGCTACACCTTC. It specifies CAWSPTGVGYTF.

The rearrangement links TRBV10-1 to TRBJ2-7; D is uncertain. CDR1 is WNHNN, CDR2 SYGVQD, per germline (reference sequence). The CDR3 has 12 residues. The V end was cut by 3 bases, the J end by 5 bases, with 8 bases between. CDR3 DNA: TGCGCCAGCAGTGACTACCGGGACGAGCAGTACTTC. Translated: CASSDYRDEQYF.

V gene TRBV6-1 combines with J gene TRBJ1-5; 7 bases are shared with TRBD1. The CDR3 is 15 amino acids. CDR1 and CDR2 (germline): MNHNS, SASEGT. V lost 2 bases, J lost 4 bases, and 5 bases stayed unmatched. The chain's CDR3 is CASSESGTDNQPQHF. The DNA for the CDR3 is TGTGCCAGCAGTGAATCTGGGACAGATAATCAGCCCCAGCATTTT.

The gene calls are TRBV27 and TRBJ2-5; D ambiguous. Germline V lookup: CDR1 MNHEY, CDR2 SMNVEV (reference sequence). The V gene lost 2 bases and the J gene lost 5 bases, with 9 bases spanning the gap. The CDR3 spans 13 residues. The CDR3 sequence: CASSLGYGETQYF. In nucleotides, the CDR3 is TGTGCCAGCAGTTTAGGCTACGGGGAGACCCAGTACTTC.

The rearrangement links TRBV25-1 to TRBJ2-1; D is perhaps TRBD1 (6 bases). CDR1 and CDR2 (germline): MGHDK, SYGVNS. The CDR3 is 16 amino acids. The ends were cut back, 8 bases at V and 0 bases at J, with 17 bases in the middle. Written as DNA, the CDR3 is TGTGCCAGCGGGGAACAGGGTTCGGGCTCCTACAATGAGCAGTTCTTC. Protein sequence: CASGEQGSGSYNEQFF.

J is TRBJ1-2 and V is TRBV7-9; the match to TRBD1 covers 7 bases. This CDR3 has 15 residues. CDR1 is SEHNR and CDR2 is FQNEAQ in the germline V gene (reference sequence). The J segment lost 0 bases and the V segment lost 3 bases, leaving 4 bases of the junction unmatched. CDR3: CASSFRDSTNYGYTF. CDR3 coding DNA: TGTGCCAGCAGCTTCCGGGACAGCACTAACTATGGCTACACCTTC. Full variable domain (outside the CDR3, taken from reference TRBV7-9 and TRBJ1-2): DTGVSQNPRHKITKRGQNVTFRCDPISEHNRLYWYRQTLGQGPEFLTYFQNEAQLEKSRLLSDRFSAERPKGSFSTLEIQRTEQGDSAMYLCASSFRDSTNYGYTFGSGTRLTVV.

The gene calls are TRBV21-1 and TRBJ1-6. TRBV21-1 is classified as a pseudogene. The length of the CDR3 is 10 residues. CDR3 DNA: TGTGCCAGCATTCCGACTCCCCTCCACTTT. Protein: CASIPTPLHF.

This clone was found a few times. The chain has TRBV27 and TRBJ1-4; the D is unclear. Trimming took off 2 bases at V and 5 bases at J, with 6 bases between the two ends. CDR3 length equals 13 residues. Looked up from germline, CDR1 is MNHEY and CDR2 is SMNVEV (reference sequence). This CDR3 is CASSLRRNEKLFF. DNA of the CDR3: TGTGCCAGCAGTTTACGCAGGAATGAAAAACTGTTTTTT.

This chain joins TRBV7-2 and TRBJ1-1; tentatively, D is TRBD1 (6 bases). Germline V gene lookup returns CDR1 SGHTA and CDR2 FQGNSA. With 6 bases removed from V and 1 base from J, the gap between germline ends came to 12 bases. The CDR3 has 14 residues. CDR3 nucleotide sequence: TGTGCCAGCAGGTCAGGGGTGCCGAACACTGAAGCTTTCTTT. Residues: CASRSGVPNTEAFF.